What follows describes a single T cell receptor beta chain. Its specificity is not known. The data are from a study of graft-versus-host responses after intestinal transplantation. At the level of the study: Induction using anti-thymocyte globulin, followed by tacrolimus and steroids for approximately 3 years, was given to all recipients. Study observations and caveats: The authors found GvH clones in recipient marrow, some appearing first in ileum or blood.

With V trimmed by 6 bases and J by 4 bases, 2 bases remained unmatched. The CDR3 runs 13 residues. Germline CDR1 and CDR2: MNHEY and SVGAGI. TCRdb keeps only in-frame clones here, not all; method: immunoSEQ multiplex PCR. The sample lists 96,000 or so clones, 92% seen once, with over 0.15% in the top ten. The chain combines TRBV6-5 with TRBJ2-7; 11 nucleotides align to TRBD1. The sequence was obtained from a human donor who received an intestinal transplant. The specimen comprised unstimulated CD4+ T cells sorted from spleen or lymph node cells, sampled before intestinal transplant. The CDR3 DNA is TGTGCCAGCAGGGACAGGGGGCGGTACGAGCAGTACTTC. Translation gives CASRDRGRYEQYF.